Listed here are 18 T cell receptor beta chains from one sample, sequenced in a study of Graves' ophthalmopathy and Graves' hyperthyroidism. TCR beta CDR3 amplification used RNA transcripts. RT-PCR with HTBI primers came first, then second-round multiplex PCR. Via MiXCR, TCRdb re-called the multiplex PCR reads, giving one row per CDR3 protein. Here the sample spans around 1,000,000 distinct CDR3 sequences, 36% being singletons. Sequencing was carried out using peripheral blood or thyroid tissue (not recorded which). These receptor sequences come from an adult man with Graves' hyperthyroidism.

This clonotype was detected many times. The rearrangement links TRBV29-1 to TRBJ1-2; D is unresolved. CDR1 SQVTM and CDR2 ANQGSEA come from the germline V gene. Trimming stripped 5 bases from V and 0 bases from J, with 13 bases between. The CDR3 spans 14 residues. CDR3 in amino acids: CSVPPRPPNYGYTF. The CDR3 nucleotides read TGCAGCGTTCCGCCGCGGCCTCCTAACTATGGCTACACCTTC.

This clonotype was detected ten times or more. V usage is TRBV29-1 and J usage is TRBJ2-7, with 8 bases aligning to TRBD1. V shed 3 bases, J shed 6 bases, and the junction held 4 bases outside the gene matches. The germline V gene encodes CDR1 SQVTM and CDR2 ANQGSEA. CDR3 size: 12 residues. Here the CDR3 reads CSVETGVLEQYF. CDR3 bases: TGCAGCGTTGAGACAGGGGTTCTCGAGCAGTACTTC.

The sample holds one count of this clonotype. CDR3 in DNA: TGCGCCAGCAGGACGGACAGGGTGTCAATGAACACTGAAGCTTTCTTT. It encodes CASRTDRVSMNTEAFF. V gene TRBV10-2 combines with J gene TRBJ1-1, with 8 bases that match TRBD1. Unmatched junction bases numbered 9, after V lost 6 bases and J lost 0 bases. The V gene's germline CDR1 is WSHSY and CDR2 SAAADI. CDR3 length: 16 amino acids.

The V call is TRBV9, the J call TRBJ2-6; 7 bases line up with TRBD2. Germline CDR1 is SGDLS and CDR2 is YYNGEE. V was pared by 1 base and J by 0 bases, with 10 bases of the junction left unmatched. The CDR3 consists of 19 residues. The chain's CDR3 is CASSVRWGGRTSGANVLTF. The CDR3 coding sequence is TGTGCCAGCAGCGTACGATGGGGCGGGAGAACCTCTGGGGCCAACGTCCTGACTTTC.

This clonotype was counted ten times or more. The genes are TRBV12-3 or TRBV12-4 and TRBJ1-2; 7 bases map to TRBD1. After removal of 6 bases from V and 6 bases from J, the junction contained 16 bases not matched to a gene. CDR3 size: 16 residues. CDR3 coding DNA: TGTGCCAGCAGCTCCCAGACAGGGCGGGGAAGGAATGGCTACACCTTC. As protein: CASSSQTGRGRNGYTF.

The CDR3 DNA reads TGTGCCAGTACCGCCGACAGGGAGGTTTATCAGCCCCAGCATTTT. Encoded protein: CASTADREVYQPQHF. This sequence joins TRBV19 and TRBJ1-5; 7 nucleotides agree with TRBD1. The CDR3 length is 15 residues. Germline CDR1 and CDR2: LNHDA and SQIVND (reference sequence). V trimming: 7 bases; J trimming: 5 bases; junction bases outside the gene matches: 11.

V and J are TRBV7-9 and TRBJ1-1; 11 nucleotides line up with TRBD1. The length of the CDR3 is 16 residues. In germline, CDR1 is SEHNR, CDR2 FQNEAQ (reference sequence). J lost 3 bases, V lost 5 bases, and 8 bases had no gene match. The CDR3 sequence is CASSLDRGRVDTEAFF. The CDR3 DNA is TGTGCCAGCAGCCTGGACAGGGGGCGAGTGGACACTGAAGCTTTCTTT. Variable domain in full (rest from reference TRBV7-9 and TRBJ1-1): DTGVSQNPRHKITKRGQNVTFRCDPISEHNRLYWYRQTLGQGPEFLTYFQNEAQLEKSRLLSDRFSAERPKGSFSTLEIQRTEQGDSAMYLCASSLDRGRVDTEAFFGQGTRLTVV.

This clonotype was counted many times. This chain uses TRBV20-1 with TRBJ2-5; 8 nucleotides line up with TRBD1. CDR3 length: 15 residues. Germline trimming cut 1 base from V and 4 bases from J; bases unmatched to any gene: 8. Germline CDR1 DFQATT, CDR2 SNEGSKA (reference sequence). Written as DNA, the CDR3 is TGCAGTGCTAGAGTGGGCAGGGGGCGCGGAGAGACCCAGTACTTC. Amino acid sequence: CSARVGRGRGETQYF.

This clonotype was counted only a few times. The V call is TRBV10-1, the J call TRBJ2-2; TRBD1 matches at 7 bases. Germline V gene sequence: CDR1 WNHNN, CDR2 SYGVQD (reference sequence). V shed 5 bases and J 3 bases; nucleotides not matched to a gene: 9. This CDR3 region has 16 residues. The CDR3, as DNA: TGCGCCAGCAGTTACAGGGGAAGTCTGGACACCGGGGAGCTGTTTTTT. It translates to CASSYRGSLDTGELFF.

The J gene is TRBJ1-1, the V gene TRBV11-2; tentative D call: TRBD1 (5 bases). Trimming cost V 8 bases and J 0 bases, with 10 bases left between them. The CDR3 is 13 residues long. From germline, CDR1 is SGHAT and CDR2 FQNNGV. Here the CDR3 reads CASPRDLNTEAFF. CDR3 nucleotide sequence: TGTGCCAGCCCCCGGGACTTGAACACTGAAGCTTTCTTT.

The rearrangement uses TRBV28 and TRBJ2-5; 10 bases are shared with TRBD1. The CDR3 consists of 15 residues. Germline loops: CDR1 MDHEN, CDR2 SYDVKM. Trimming took 5 bases from V and 5 from J; bases not matched to a gene: 8. CDR3 nucleotide sequence: TGTGCCAGCAGTCCCTTGGGACAGGGGATGGAGACCCAGTACTTC. It translates to CASSPLGQGMETQYF.

This clonotype appeared many times. The chain uses TRBV12-3 or TRBV12-4 and TRBJ2-5; D unclear. The germline V and J ends were trimmed by 5 bases and 2 bases, with 9 bases remaining between them. The CDR3 loop spans 13 amino acids. DNA for the CDR3: TGTGCCAGCAGTCAATACCAGCAAGAGACCCAGTACTTC. Its protein product is CASSQYQQETQYF.

The J gene is TRBJ2-5, the V gene TRBV7-2; D uncertain. This CDR3 comprises 12 residues. Trimming cost V 1 base and J 7 bases, with 7 bases left between them. Germline V gene sequence: CDR1 SGHTA, CDR2 FQGNSA. CDR3 DNA sequence: TGTGCCAGCAGCTTAGGCGGTGGGACCCAGTACTTC. As protein: CASSLGGGTQYF. Combining the CDR3 with reference TRBV7-2 and TRBJ2-5 gives the whole variable domain GAGVSQSPSNKVTEKGKDVELRCDPISGHTALYWYRQSLGQGLEFLIYFQGNSAPDKSGLPSDRFSAERTGGSVSTLTIQRTQQEDSAVYLCASSLGGGTQYFGPGTRLLVL.

Points on this clonotype: One end of the junction is discordant with germline, which a read error may explain. The chain employs TRBV29-1 and TRBJ2-2; D possibly corresponds to TRBD2 (5 bases). The CDR3 extends over 9 amino acids. Germline CDR1 SQVTM, CDR2 ANQGSEA. Here the CDR3 reads CRATGEQFF. CDR3 coding DNA: TGCAGGGCGACTGGGGAGCAGTTTTTT.

Worth noting for this clonotype: The junction does not match germline at one end; this may be a read error. The CDR3 here is CSARGLTNTGELFF. Written as DNA, the CDR3 is TGCAGTGCTAGAGGACTAACGAACACTGGGGAGCTGTTTTTT. V is TRBV20-1 and J is TRBJ2-2; weak D call: TRBD2 (5 bases). CDR3 size: 14 residues. From germline, CDR1 is DFQATT and CDR2 SNEGSKA (reference sequence).

The V and J genes are TRBV20-1 and TRBJ1-2; the D is unclear. The CDR3 is made up of 14 amino acids. Germline V CDR1 and CDR2: DFQATT, SNEGSKA (reference sequence). This CDR3 is CSEFAGRGYYGYTF. The DNA of the CDR3 is TGCAGCGAATTTGCGGGCCGTGGTTACTATGGCTACACCTTC.

This clonotype was counted between two and nine times. This chain connects TRBV19 to TRBJ1-4; TRBD1 agrees at 8 bases. From germline, CDR1 is LNHDA and CDR2 SQIVND (reference sequence). The CDR3 consists of 16 residues. Trimming took 5 bases from V and 8 from J; bases not matched to a gene: 13. The CDR3 DNA follows: TGTGCCAGTAGTCCAGGACAGGGCCGGCTTGACGAAAAACTGTTTTTT. It encodes CASSPGQGRLDEKLFF.

This clonotype was seen ten or more times. The rearrangement uses TRBV14 and TRBJ2-5, with a possible D match to TRBD2 (5 bases). V lost 0 bases, J lost 1 base, and 9 bases lay in between. Germline CDR1 reads SGHDN; CDR2 reads FVKESK. The CDR3 is made up of 15 amino acids. CDR3 nucleotide sequence: TGTGCCAGCAGCCAAGATGAGAGGGCCCAAGAGACCCAGTACTTC. This codes for CASSQDERAQETQYF.